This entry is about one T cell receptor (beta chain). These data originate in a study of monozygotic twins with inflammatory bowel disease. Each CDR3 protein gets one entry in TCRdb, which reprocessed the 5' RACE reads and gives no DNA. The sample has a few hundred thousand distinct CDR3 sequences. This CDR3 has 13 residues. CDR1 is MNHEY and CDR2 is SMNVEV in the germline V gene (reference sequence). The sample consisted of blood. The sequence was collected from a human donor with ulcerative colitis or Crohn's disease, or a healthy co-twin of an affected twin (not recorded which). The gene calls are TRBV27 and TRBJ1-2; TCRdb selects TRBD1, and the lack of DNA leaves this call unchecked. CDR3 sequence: CASSLGRAYGYTF.